These 17 T cell receptor beta chains were all obtained from the same sample, sequenced in a study of control samples from healthy donors and cancer patients. The protocol was immunoSEQ multiplex PCR, while the TCRdb copy is restricted to in-frame clones and leaves out a portion. The profile shows 85,000 to 90,000 clones, 85% to 90% of them singletons. Input material: blood. The source is a woman aged 40 to 55 in good health.

The rearrangement uses TRBV2 and TRBJ2-3; D is uncertain. CDR3 length equals 15 residues. V lost 2 bases to trimming and J lost 6 bases, with 15 bases between them. Germline loops: CDR1 SNHLY, CDR2 FYNNEI. CDR3 residues: CASSEWAETQDTQYF. The CDR3 DNA follows: TGTGCCAGCAGTGAATGGGCGGAGACTCAGGATACGCAGTATTTT.

The chain couples TRBV11-3 to TRBJ2-2; perhaps TRBD1 as D (5 bases). Germline CDR1 and CDR2: SGHNT and YENEEA. With 1 base removed from V and 4 bases from J, the gap between germline ends came to 10 bases. This CDR3 contains 15 residues. CDR3 region: CASSLAAGITGELFF. The CDR3, as DNA: TGTGCCAGCAGCTTAGCCGCAGGGATCACCGGGGAGCTGTTTTTT.

Regarding this clone: Other nucleotide sequences in the sample specify the same CDR3. CDR3 sequence (DNA): TGTGCCAGCTCACCGGCCAGCTCTGGAAACACCATATATTTT. Its protein is CASSPASSGNTIYF. The chain is built from TRBV18 and TRBJ1-3; D not resolved. Germline CDR1 and CDR2: KGHSH and LQKENI. Trimming took 3 bases from V and 0 from J, leaving 6 bases between them. CDR3 length equals 14 residues.

V usage is TRBV12-5 and J usage is TRBJ2-3; D uncertain. Trimming removed 2 bases at V and 2 bases at J, with 5 bases between. The CDR3 runs to 13 residues. The germline CDR1 and CDR2 sequences are LGHNT and FRNRAP. The CDR3 nucleotides are TGTGCTAGTGGTTTGTGGGCCACAGATACGCAGTATTTT. Protein sequence: CASGLWATDTQYF. Together with reference TRBV12-5 and TRBJ2-3, the CDR3 gives the full variable domain: DARVTQTPRHKVTEMGQEVTMRCQPILGHNTVFWYRQTMMQGLELLAYFRNRAPLDDSGMPKDRFSAEMPDATLATLKIQPSEPRDSAVYFCASGLWATDTQYFGPGTRLTVL.

The J gene is TRBJ1-6, the V gene TRBV3-1 (or the pseudogene TRBV3-2); D perhaps matches TRBD1 (6 bases). This CDR3 is 17 amino acids long. Trimming left V 0 bases short and J 14 bases short, with 23 bases between. The germline gives CDR1 LGHDT, CDR2 YNNKEL (reference sequence). CDR3 protein: CASSQDKRGPIGMALHF. The DNA for the CDR3 is TGTGCCAGCAGCCAAGATAAACGGGGGCCCATTGGGATGGCCCTCCACTTT.

This clone was seen more than once but under ten times. V and J are TRBV7-2 and TRBJ1-6; 9 nucleotides match TRBD1. The CDR3 contains 18 residues. The V gene's germline CDR1 is SGHTA and CDR2 FQGNSA. Trimming at V came to 1 base and at J to 10 bases, leaving 14 bases not matched to a gene. In DNA form, the CDR3 reads TGTGCCAGCAGCTTAGGAGTAAGGACGGACAGGGGAGGGTCACCCCTCCACTTT. Translated, it gives CASSLGVRTDRGGSPLHF.

The rearrangement joins TRBV6-5 to TRBJ1-4, with D perhaps TRBD1 (6 bases). The CDR3 sequence is 15 residues long. The ends were cut back, 0 bases at V and 8 bases at J, with 13 bases in the middle. Germline CDR1 is MNHEY and CDR2 is SVGAGI. Written as DNA, the CDR3 is TGTGCCAGCAGTTACTCGGCAGGGGCAAACGAAAAACTGTTTTTT. Translation gives CASSYSAGANEKLFF.

V gene TRBV7-2 combines with J gene TRBJ2-4; TRBD1 aligns across 10 bases. The J segment lost 7 bases and the V segment lost 5 bases, leaving 5 bases of the junction unmatched. Germline V CDR1 and CDR2: SGHTA, FQGNSA. The CDR3 sequence is 14 residues long. This CDR3 reads CASSIDRGPNIQYF. The CDR3 DNA follows: TGTGCCAGCAGCATTGACAGGGGGCCCAACATTCAGTACTTC.

On this clone: Likely a read error: the CDR3 ends without its conserved phenylalanine or tryptophan. The chain recombines TRBV5-6 with TRBJ1-2, with a tentative D call TRBD1 (6 bases). With 3 bases removed from V and 2 bases from J, the gap between germline ends came to 14 bases. Germline V gene lookup returns CDR1 SGHDT and CDR2 YYEEEE. This CDR3 has 15 residues. The CDR3 reads CASSSFPGQNYGYTL. CDR3 nucleotides: TGTGCCAGCAGCTCGTTTCCCGGACAGAACTATGGCTACACCCTC.

This chain links TRBV29-1 with TRBJ2-1, with 12 bases identical to TRBD2. CDR3 length: 14 residues. V lost 4 bases, J lost 9 bases, and 7 bases stayed unmatched. Germline assignment: CDR1 SQVTM and CDR2 ANQGSEA. The DNA of the CDR3 is TGCAGCGTTGGGACTAGCGGGGACGTAAGTGAGCAGTTCTTC. Encoded protein: CSVGTSGDVSEQFF.

The chain recombines TRBV7-8 with TRBJ1-1; possibly TRBD1 for D (5 bases). There are 14 residues in the CDR3. Germline loops: CDR1 SGHVS, CDR2 FQNEAQ. Trimming removed 5 bases from V and 1 base from J, with 11 bases in between. As DNA, the CDR3 is TGTGCCAGCAGCGCCGGGGCCAGGAACACTGAAGCTTTCTTT. Amino acids: CASSAGARNTEAFF. The full variable domain, completed using reference TRBV7-8 and TRBJ1-1, is GAGVSQSPRYKVAKRGQDVALRCDPISGHVSLFWYQQALGQGPEFLTYFQNEAQLDKSGLPSDRFFAERPEGSVSTLKIQRTQQEDSAVYLCASSAGARNTEAFFGQGTRLTVV.

This clone was observed a few times. The J gene is TRBJ2-1, the V gene TRBV11-2; D is uncertain. This CDR3 is 14 amino acids long. V dropped 0 bases and J dropped 7 bases, with 10 bases sitting between them. Germline loops: CDR1 SGHAT, CDR2 FQNNGV. CDR3 bases: TGTGCCAGCAGCTTAGAACCTCCGGGTAATGAGCAGTTCTTC. Protein: CASSLEPPGNEQFF.

The V call is TRBV6-5, the J call TRBJ1-1; D is possibly TRBD1 (5 bases). The CDR3 runs to 11 residues. Trimming shortened V by 2 bases and J by 11 bases, and 9 bases separated the two germline ends. Germline CDR1 and CDR2: MNHEY and SVGAGI. CDR3 residues: CASSYQGMAFF. CDR3 sequence (DNA): TGTGCCAGCAGTTACCAGGGCATGGCTTTCTTT.

The chain uses TRBV18 and TRBJ1-5, with 11 bases lining up with TRBD1. This CDR3 has 15 amino acids. Germline V gene sequence: CDR1 KGHSH, CDR2 LQKENI. Germline trimming cut 3 bases from V and 7 bases from J; bases unmatched to any gene: 5. CDR3 residues: CASSPGTGGSQPQHF. CDR3 nucleotides: TGTGCCAGCTCACCCGGGACAGGGGGGTCACAGCCCCAGCATTTT. Full variable domain (outside the CDR3, taken from reference TRBV18 and TRBJ1-5): NAGVMQNPRHLVRRRGQEARLRCSPMKGHSHVYWYRQLPEEGLKFMVYLQKENIIDESGMPKERFSAEFPKEGPSILRIQQVVRGDSAAYFCASSPGTGGSQPQHFGDGTRLSIL.

This chain links TRBV6-4 with TRBJ2-1, with D perhaps TRBD2 (6 bases). Trimming took 0 bases from V and 1 from J, leaving 16 bases between them. The CDR3 consists of 18 residues. Per germline, CDR1 MRHNA and CDR2 SNTAGT. This chain's CDR3 is CASSDSPGGAVSYNEQFF. The CDR3 DNA reads TGTGCCAGCAGTGACTCCCCCGGCGGGGCCGTATCCTACAATGAGCAGTTCTTC.

This clone was seen a handful of times. CDR3: CASSYGRYQETQYF. CDR3 DNA sequence: TGTGCCAGCAGTTACGGCAGGTACCAAGAGACCCAGTACTTC. V usage is TRBV6-5 and J usage is TRBJ2-5; D not certain. CDR1 and CDR2 from the germline V gene are MNHEY and SVGAGI. The V and J ends lost 2 bases and 0 bases respectively, with 7 bases between them. The CDR3 spans 14 residues.

The genes are TRBV5-5 and TRBJ1-1, with D perhaps TRBD1 (6 bases). The CDR3 is made up of 14 amino acids. Deletions cut 4 bases from V and 1 base from J, with 11 bases between. CDR1 SGHKS and CDR2 YYEKEE come from the germline V gene (reference sequence). The CDR3 protein is CASSVGTTNTEAFF. The CDR3 coding sequence is TGTGCCAGCAGCGTCGGGACAACGAACACTGAAGCTTTCTTT.